A selection of T cell receptor beta chains follows, all from one sample in a study of T cell clonotyping in hematopoietic cell transplantation. Using immunoSEQ multiplex PCR, the repertoire was profiled, and TCRdb retains in-frame clones only, with some absent. The data show some 27,000 clones, approximately 81% seen once. This specimen consisted of peripheral blood mononuclear cells, obtained before stem cell transplant. These receptors were obtained from a man aged 35 to 55 with acute myeloid leukemia. Some clones in this sample may be carry-over from other donors' samples. The conserved cysteine and the conserved F or W are not part of the CDR3 here. Clone size is stated in some rows and not others, as once, few, many or a class when expanded.

size	V	J	CDR3
few	TRBV9	TRBJ1-1	ASSVGQGANTEAF
once	TRBV28	TRBJ1-5	ASSLGRTVYSNQPQH
-	TRBV30	TRBJ1-3	AGGQAISGNTIY
-	TRBV13	TRBJ1-2	ASSLGQGSGLGYT
-	TRBV30	TRBJ2-5	AWSVPPAGRETQY
-	TRBV7-6	TRBJ2-7	ASSLQQGAVEQY
-	TRBV19	TRBJ1-2	ASKTWPVCGYT
-	TRBV11-3	TRBJ2-3	ASSPSLVTDTQY
-	TRBV5-5	TRBJ1-1	ASSRGQGAEAF
-	TRBV7-6	TRBJ2-7	ASSPWTGSYEQY
once	TRBV4-1	TRBJ2-1	ASSQPGRGNEQF
-	TRBV2	TRBJ2-7	ASSTRGFGGYEQY
-	TRBV18	TRBJ2-5	ASSRGYQETQY
-	TRBV11-2	TRBJ2-7	ASRPSFGVEQY
-	TRBV5-1	TRBJ2-5	ASSLAGYLQETQY
once	TRBV27	TRBJ2-7	ASSPGLALEQY
few	TRBV7-8	TRBJ1-2	ASSAGDGHYGYT
-	TRBV5-4	TRBJ2-3	ASSLRIGSTDTQY
-	TRBV7-6	TRBJ2-5	ASSPMVGPVQETQY
-	TRBV2	TRBJ2-4	ASSVQGNKNIQY
-	TRBV28	TRBJ1-2	ASSTPNYGYT
-	TRBV7-9	TRBJ1-1	ASRGAGTEAF
-	TRBV7-8	TRBJ2-2	ASSLSGTTRTGELF
few	TRBV4-3	TRBJ1-4	ASSRQGSPNEKLF
few	TRBV4-1	TRBJ1-2	ASSQDLVTTYGYT
-	TRBV5-1	TRBJ2-7	ASSKGPMGSYEQY
-	TRBV7-2	TRBJ1-2	ASSLTTGGFYGYT
once	TRBV9	TRBJ1-2	ASSVARANYGYT
-	TRBV5-4	TRBJ2-5	ASSVGRGETQY
-	TRBV30	TRBJ2-2	AGNRGRNTGELF
-	TRBV28	TRBJ2-3	ASSSVGRADTQY
-	TRBV19	TRBJ1-1	ASSLDRGTEAF
-	TRBV7-9	TRBJ2-5	ASSRSRILVRQQETQY
-	TRBV27	TRBJ1-3	ASSKGQAFSGNTIY
-	TRBV7-8	TRBJ1-5	ASSPRQGPNQPQH
-	TRBV6-1	TRBJ1-5	ASSEVLYQPQH
-	TRBV27	TRBJ2-7	ASSIRQGMYEQY
-	TRBV5-1	TRBJ2-3	ASSLGDRGRADTQY
-	TRBV27	TRBJ1-2	ASSLSLRGDYGYT
-	TRBV9	TRBJ2-7	ASSARGGSYEQY
-	TRBV28	TRBJ2-3	ASNRQGAGVRTQY
-	TRBV6-4	TRBJ2-3	ASRIDRAGDTQY
-	TRBV5-6	TRBJ1-2	ASSLPRGNYGYT
-	TRBV6-1	TRBJ2-7	ASSGTSGRRALSYEQY
-	TRBV5-4	TRBJ2-7	ASSQTDSSYEQY
-	TRBV7-9	TRBJ1-5	ASSLDGSRQPQH